This T cell receptor (beta chain) was obtained from a study of T cells in Graves' hyperthyroidism and ophthalmopathy. The V gene end was trimmed by 1 base and the J gene end by 6 bases; junction bases not matched to a gene: 1. The length of the CDR3 is 14 residues. Germline values: CDR1 LGHDT, CDR2 YNNKEL (reference sequence). This clonotype has at least ten counts. Amplified TCR beta CDR3 regions derived from RNA transcripts. During a first-round RT-PCR of the TCR CDR3, the HTBI primer set was used. TCRdb passed the multiplex PCR reads through MiXCR, listing each CDR3 protein once. Among around 370,000 distinct CDR3 sequences listed, roughly 20% were seen once.

What was sequenced was blood. The rearrangement uses TRBV3-1 and TRBJ2-1, with 9 bases lining up with TRBD1. The receptor was derived from a man aged 18 to 29 with Graves' ophthalmopathy. The CDR3 protein is CASSQGQGVNEQFF. CDR3 in DNA: TGTGCCAGCAGCCAAGGACAGGGGGTCAATGAGCAGTTCTTC.